The rows below give T cell receptor beta chains drawn from one sample of a study of blood T cell repertoires in COVID-19. Data came from immunoSEQ multiplex PCR; TCRdb stores just in-frame clones and leaves some out. The data hold 90,000 to 120,000 clones, with 89% observed a single time. Sequencing was done on a sample of peripheral blood. The receptors come from a man aged 35-49 years with active or convalescent COVID-19. CDR3s include the opening cysteine and the closing phenylalanine or tryptophan. D genes are given only for firm matches. Size is stated for part of the rows, as once, few or many counts, or as a class when the clone is expanded.

len: 16; abundance: .; v_gene: TRBV9; d_gene: TRBD2; j_gene: TRBJ2-2; CDR3aa: CASSVGGGPNTGELFF; CDR3nt: TGTGCCAGCAGCGTAGGCGGGGGGCCAAACACCGGGGAGCTGTTTTTT
len: 16; abundance: .; v_gene: TRBV10-3; d_gene: TRBD1; j_gene: TRBJ2-1; CDR3aa: CAISESPGGGGNEQFF; CDR3nt: TGTGCCATCAGTGAGTCCCCAGGGGGCGGTGGAAATGAGCAGTTCTTC
len: 13; abundance: .; v_gene: TRBV27; d_gene: .; j_gene: TRBJ1-5; CDR3aa: CANSRQEDQPQHF; CDR3nt: TGTGCCAACTCACGGCAGGAGGATCAGCCCCAGCATTTT
len: 14; abundance: .; v_gene: TRBV18; d_gene: .; j_gene: TRBJ1-5; CDR3aa: CASSLGGLNQPQHF; CDR3nt: TGTGCCAGCTCACTGGGGGGACTCAATCAGCCCCAGCATTTT
len: 13; abundance: .; v_gene: TRBV7-3; d_gene: .; j_gene: TRBJ2-5; CDR3aa: CASSLLRGETQYF; CDR3nt: TGTGCCAGCAGCTTATTGAGGGGGGAGACCCAGTACTTC
len: 13; abundance: .; v_gene: TRBV3-1/TRBV3-2; d_gene: .; j_gene: TRBJ2-1; CDR3aa: CASSPGQTSEQFF; CDR3nt: TGTGCCAGCAGCCCAGGACAGACTAGCGAGCAGTTCTTC
len: 16; abundance: .; v_gene: TRBV9; d_gene: TRBD2; j_gene: TRBJ2-1; CDR3aa: CASSVGVAGVGNEQFF; CDR3nt: TGTGCCAGCAGCGTAGGGGTAGCGGGAGTTGGCAATGAGCAGTTCTTC
len: 18; abundance: .; v_gene: TRBV4-1; d_gene: TRBD2; j_gene: TRBJ2-5; CDR3aa: CASSQEISTSGLQETQYF; CDR3nt: TGCGCCAGCAGCCAAGAAATATCAACTAGCGGACTCCAAGAGACCCAGTACTTC
len: 14; abundance: few; v_gene: TRBV10-3; d_gene: TRBD1; j_gene: TRBJ2-7; CDR3aa: CAISVDRGTYEQYF; CDR3nt: TGTGCCATCAGTGTGGACAGGGGTACCTACGAGCAGTACTTC
len: 16; abundance: .; v_gene: TRBV7-6; d_gene: .; j_gene: TRBJ2-7; CDR3aa: CASSTQPPLAVGEQYF; CDR3nt: TGTGCCAGCAGCACCCAGCCCCCCCTAGCTGTGGGCGAGCAGTACTTC
len: 15; abundance: .; v_gene: TRBV5-1; d_gene: .; j_gene: TRBJ1-4; CDR3aa: CASRPGWKLEEKLFF; CDR3nt: TGCGCCAGCAGGCCAGGGTGGAAGCTCGAGGAAAAACTGTTTTTT
len: 15; abundance: .; v_gene: TRBV6-5; d_gene: TRBD1; j_gene: TRBJ1-5; CDR3aa: CASRPDRVTSQPQHF; CDR3nt: TGTGCCAGCAGACCGGACAGGGTAACTTCCCAGCCCCAGCATTTT
len: 14; abundance: .; v_gene: TRBV6-5; d_gene: .; j_gene: TRBJ1-5; CDR3aa: CASSYTSGSQPQHF; CDR3nt: TGTGCCAGCAGTTACACCTCAGGGTCCCAGCCCCAGCATTTT
len: 15; abundance: .; v_gene: TRBV7-2; d_gene: TRBD2; j_gene: TRBJ2-7; CDR3aa: CASSFRGGSLHEQYF; CDR3nt: TGTGCCAGCAGCTTTCGGGGGGGGAGTTTACACGAGCAGTACTTC
len: 17; abundance: .; v_gene: TRBV5-1; d_gene: TRBD1; j_gene: TRBJ1-4; CDR3aa: CASSPTGQGAPGEKLFF; CDR3nt: TGCGCCAGCAGCCCAACGGGACAGGGGGCCCCGGGGGAAAAACTGTTTTTT
len: 16; abundance: .; v_gene: TRBV7-2; d_gene: TRBD2; j_gene: TRBJ2-3; CDR3aa: CASTPPGGESTDTQYF; CDR3nt: TGTGCCAGCACCCCACCCGGGGGGGAGAGCACAGATACGCAGTATTTT
len: 12; abundance: .; v_gene: TRBV19; d_gene: .; j_gene: TRBJ1-1; CDR3aa: CASISRGTEAFF; CDR3nt: TGTGCCAGTATAAGCAGGGGCACTGAAGCTTTCTTT
len: 17; abundance: .; v_gene: TRBV28; d_gene: TRBD1; j_gene: TRBJ1-2; CDR3aa: CASSSSIDPRTGYGYTF; CDR3nt: TGTGCCAGCAGTTCCTCCATCGATCCGCGGACAGGGTATGGCTACACCTTC
len: 16; abundance: .; v_gene: TRBV30; d_gene: TRBD2; j_gene: TRBJ2-3; CDR3aa: CAWTSGTSGRSDTQYF; CDR3nt: TGTGCCTGGACCTCCGGGACTAGCGGGAGGTCAGATACGCAGTATTTT
len: 14; abundance: .; v_gene: TRBV29-1; d_gene: .; j_gene: TRBJ1-2; CDR3aa: CSVDTGLANYGYTF; CDR3nt: TGCAGCGTCGATACAGGGTTAGCTAACTATGGCTACACCTTC
len: 15; abundance: .; v_gene: TRBV18; d_gene: .; j_gene: TRBJ1-1; CDR3aa: CASSPGSASLGEAFF; CDR3nt: TGTGCCAGCTCACCAGGGAGCGCCTCCTTGGGTGAAGCTTTCTTT
len: 17; abundance: .; v_gene: TRBV27; d_gene: TRBD2; j_gene: TRBJ2-7; CDR3aa: CASSLSMGLADGYEQYF; CDR3nt: TGTGCCAGCAGTTTATCGATGGGACTAGCGGATGGCTACGAGCAGTACTTC
len: 16; abundance: .; v_gene: TRBV28; d_gene: .; j_gene: TRBJ2-7; CDR3aa: CASSSYSSGLRYEQYF; CDR3nt: TGTGCCAGCAGCTCGTACTCCAGCGGTCTCAGGTACGAGCAGTACTTC
len: 15; abundance: .; v_gene: TRBV7-2; d_gene: .; j_gene: TRBJ1-5; CDR3aa: CASSLDRASNQPQHF; CDR3nt: TGTGCCAGCAGCTTAGACAGGGCTAGCAATCAGCCCCAGCATTTT
len: 15; abundance: .; v_gene: TRBV28; d_gene: TRBD2; j_gene: TRBJ2-1; CDR3aa: CASSTGTSGTNEQFF; CDR3nt: TGTGCCAGCAGCACCGGGACTAGCGGAACCAATGAGCAGTTCTTC
len: 14; abundance: .; v_gene: TRBV30; d_gene: TRBD2; j_gene: TRBJ2-7; CDR3aa: CAWSLTSGSYEQYF; CDR3nt: TGTGCCTGGAGCCTGACTAGCGGATCCTACGAGCAGTACTTC
len: 15; abundance: .; v_gene: TRBV19; d_gene: TRBD1; j_gene: TRBJ2-2; CDR3aa: CASRPGQLNTGELFF; CDR3nt: TGTGCCAGTAGGCCGGGACAGCTGAACACCGGGGAGCTGTTTTTT
len: 14; abundance: .; v_gene: TRBV15; d_gene: .; j_gene: TRBJ2-2; CDR3aa: CATSRDRNTGELFF; CDR3nt: TGTGCCACCAGCAGAGACAGGAACACCGGGGAGCTGTTTTTT
len: 14; abundance: .; v_gene: TRBV28; d_gene: .; j_gene: TRBJ2-5; CDR3aa: CASSKQVFPETQYF; CDR3nt: TGTGCCAGCAGCAAACAGGTTTTTCCAGAGACCCAGTACTTC
len: 15; abundance: .; v_gene: TRBV7-3; d_gene: TRBD2; j_gene: TRBJ2-1; CDR3aa: CASSFWEGLYNEQFF; CDR3nt: TGTGCCAGCAGCTTTTGGGAGGGCCTGTACAATGAGCAGTTCTTC
len: 14; abundance: .; v_gene: TRBV7-8; d_gene: TRBD1; j_gene: TRBJ2-3; CDR3aa: CASSESGQVATQYF; CDR3nt: TGTGCCAGCAGCGAATCAGGACAGGTAGCTACGCAGTATTTT